The TCR beta chain under discussion was sequenced for a study of T cells in Graves' hyperthyroidism and ophthalmopathy. This clonotype was detected ten times or more. What it binds is unknown. This CDR3 region has 16 residues. Germline lookup yields CDR1 MNHEY and CDR2 SVGEGT. V was cut by 6 bases and J by 5 bases, with 20 bases left in between. Subjects with ophthalmopathy showed a Clinical Activity Score no lower than 3, a NOSPECS grade no lower than 4, and a duration shorter than 3 months. Orbital computed tomography, thyroid ultrasound, serum thyroxine and TRAb, and clinical symptoms together informed the diagnoses. Amplified TCR beta CDR3 regions came from RNA transcripts. The HTBI set primed first-round TCR CDR3 RT-PCR. From the multiplex PCR reads, TCRdb called clonotypes with MiXCR, one entry per CDR3 protein. The sample shows about 640,000 distinct CDR3 sequences, roughly 15% of them seen only once.

Study-wide points: In the analysis, a 13 V-J model separated ophthalmopathy from stable hyperthyroidism. The blood repertoire included most of the expanded thyroid clonotypes above 0.001.

The source is a woman in her fifties or sixties with Graves' ophthalmopathy. The specimen sequenced was blood. The V and J genes are TRBV6-2 or TRBV6-3 and TRBJ1-5, with D possibly TRBD1 on 6 matching bases. The CDR3 sequence is CASRTPAMGGYQPQHF. CDR3 nucleotide sequence: TGTGCCAGCAGAACCCCTGCGATGGGGGGCTATCAGCCCCAGCATTTT.